Sequencing of this T cell receptor beta chain was carried out in a study of T cell responses to AZD1222 COVID-19 vaccine. V trimming: 2 bases; J trimming: 4 bases; junction bases outside the gene matches: 2. The CDR3 totals 15 residues. Clones were sequenced by immunoSEQ multiplex PCR, and TCRdb holds only the in-frame ones, with some missing. This sample carries about 140,000 clones, about 90% of them seen once, and the ten largest clones take about 5.9%. The study, taken as a whole, reports: Spike-specific TCR breadth and depth were elevated following two AZD1222 doses. Only a handful of people who got AZD1222 tested seropositive at baseline. Samples come after the peak T cell response, not at day 14. Females outnumbered males among donors, who were mostly white British; clonal diversity was possibly underestimated.

Note on this clone: Its target is unknown.

This chain connects TRBV6-7 to TRBJ1-4, with TRBD1 identical over 9 bases. TRBV6-7 carries the ORF label, with uncertain function. This clonotype originated in an adult who received the AZD1222 COVID-19 vaccine. Sequenced material: peripheral blood, taken 28 days after the second AZD1222 dose. CDR3 amino acids: CASSYRDRDNEKLFF. CDR3 nucleotides: TGTGCCAGCAGTTACCGGGACAGGGATAATGAAAAACTGTTTTTT.